Here is one TCR beta chain with its context. The antigen remains undetermined. The sample is drawn from a study of T cell responses to AZD1222 COVID-19 vaccine. Study-wide findings and caveats: Baseline seropositives among AZD1222 recipients totaled only five to seven.

Clones were read by immunoSEQ multiplex PCR, and TCRdb kept only the in-frame ones, dropping some. Among about 93,000 clones listed, about 90% were seen once. The clonotype originates from an adult in good health. This sample comprised peripheral blood, obtained on day 0 of MenACWY control vaccination.

CDR3 bases: TGCAGCGTGGACAGGGGGCGATCTGGCTACACCTTC. Translating gives CSVDRGRSGYTF. The chain has TRBV29-1 and TRBJ1-2; the match to TRBD1 covers 11 bases. Germline V CDR1 and CDR2: SQVTM, ANQGSEA. V lost 6 bases and J lost 7; bases outside the gene matches: 4. CDR3 length: 12 residues.